This is a list of T cell receptor beta chains from one sample in a study of radiotherapy plus CTLA-4 blockade in lung cancer. Produced via immunoSEQ multiplex PCR; TCRdb's table is partial and in-frame only. The sample includes 35,000 to 45,000 clones, approximately 71% of them seen just once. Sequenced material: peripheral blood, taken from a patient treated with radiotherapy plus ipilimumab. The receptors here all came from a human donor with non-small cell lung cancer whose response to radiotherapy plus ipilimumab could not be evaluated. CDR3s include the opening cysteine and the closing phenylalanine or tryptophan. The D gene is left open where the match is weak. Expanded clones get a size class; other rows say once, few or many, or leave the size out.

d_gene	v_gene	abundance	j_gene	CDR3aa	CDR3nt
TRBD1	TRBV28	NA	TRBJ1-5	CASSLWGTGGRKPQHF	TGTGCCAGCAGTTTATGGGGGACAGGGGGTAGGAAGCCCCAGCATTTT
TRBD1	TRBV5-8	medium-sized	TRBJ1-4	CASSVLGQGGRKLFF	TGTGCCAGCAGCGTACTGGGACAGGGTGGGAGGAAACTGTTTTTT
NA	TRBV19	NA	TRBJ1-2	CASSIYPVVNYGYTF	TGTGCCAGTAGTATCTACCCGGTAGTTAACTATGGCTACACCTTC
TRBD1	TRBV30	NA	TRBJ2-5	CAWSVLKGAGETQYF	TGTGCCTGGAGTGTACTAAAGGGGGCAGGCGAGACCCAGTACTTC
NA	TRBV5-1	NA	TRBJ2-5	CASSLGRETQYF	TGCGCCAGCAGCCTGGGCCGGGAGACCCAGTACTTC
NA	TRBV6-5	few	TRBJ2-2	CASSSSQGPGELFF	TGTGCCAGCAGTTCTTCCCAGGGGCCCGGGGAGCTGTTTTTT
NA	TRBV20-1	few	TRBJ2-5	CSARERRAQYF	TGCAGTGCTAGAGAGAGGCGTGCCCAGTACTTC
TRBD1	TRBV9	NA	TRBJ1-2	CASSAPQGAYGYTF	TGTGCCAGCAGCGCCCCACAGGGGGCATATGGCTACACCTTC
TRBD1	TRBV28	NA	TRBJ1-3	CASSLIIGGVGNTIYF	TGTGCCAGCAGTTTAATTATAGGGGGCGTAGGAAACACCATATATTTT
TRBD1	TRBV18	few	TRBJ1-1	CASSLTTGTGRGMNTEAFF	TGTGCCAGCTCACTTACCACCGGGACAGGGAGGGGGATGAACACTGAAGCTTTCTTT
TRBD1	TRBV6-1	NA	TRBJ1-1	CASSALRQGGTEAFF	TGTGCCAGCAGTGCCCTTCGACAGGGGGGGACTGAAGCTTTCTTT
NA	TRBV5-1	NA	TRBJ2-3	CASSMGTSTDTQYF	TGCGCCAGCAGCATGGGGACTAGCACAGATACGCAGTATTTT
NA	TRBV5-1	NA	TRBJ1-1	CASSLGRNTEAFF	TGCGCCAGCAGCTTGGGGAGAAACACTGAAGCTTTCTTT
TRBD2	TRBV5-4	once	TRBJ2-7	CASSLKLAGTYEQYF	TGTGCCAGCAGCTTGAAACTAGCGGGGACGTACGAGCAGTACTTC
NA	TRBV6-6	medium-sized	TRBJ2-7	CASSPSYEQYF	TGTGCCAGCAGCCCTTCCTACGAGCAGTACTTC
TRBD1	TRBV7-2	NA	TRBJ2-7	CASSMTGGDEQYF	TGTGCCAGCAGCATGACAGGGGGGGACGAGCAGTACTTC
TRBD1	TRBV6-6	NA	TRBJ2-5	CASSPNDRGRETQYF	TGTGCCAGCAGCCCGAACGACAGGGGGCGGGAGACCCAGTACTTC
TRBD1	TRBV28	NA	TRBJ2-5	CASSSPGTGKKETQYF	TGTGCCAGCAGTTCACCAGGGACAGGGAAGAAAGAGACCCAGTACTTC
TRBD1	TRBV4-2	NA	TRBJ2-3	CASSPDRGTQYF	TGTGCCAGCAGCCCGGACAGGGGAACGCAGTATTTT
TRBD2	TRBV5-1	NA	TRBJ2-3	CASSLTSGGADTQYF	TGCGCCAGCAGCTTGACTAGCGGGGGGGCAGATACACAGTATTTT
TRBD1	TRBV2	once	TRBJ1-2	CASRTPGQGRVGYTF	TGTGCCAGTAGGACTCCGGGACAGGGAAGGGTTGGCTACACCTTC
TRBD2	TRBV7-9	NA	TRBJ2-6	CASPRGGSSGANVLTF	TGTGCCAGCCCCCGGGGGGGGAGCTCTGGGGCCAACGTCCTGACTTTC
NA	TRBV28	NA	TRBJ2-3	CASSLPGTDTQYF	TGTGCCAGCAGTTTACCGGGCACAGATACGCAGTATTTT
NA	TRBV6-5	NA	TRBJ1-2	CASRPQANYGYTF	TGTGCCAGCAGGCCTCAGGCTAACTATGGCTACACCTTC